This entry lists 29 T cell receptor beta chains sequenced from one sample in a study of blood T cell repertoires in COVID-19. Profiled with immunoSEQ multiplex PCR; TCRdb holds only in-frame clones, not every one. The profile shows about 78,000 clones, about 89% of them singletons. Sequenced: peripheral blood. These receptors originate from a man aged 45-65 years with active or convalescent COVID-19.

V usage is TRBV28 and J usage is TRBJ1-5, with a weak D call TRBD1 (6 bases). V was clipped by 5 bases and J by 2 bases, with 16 bases between them. The V gene's germline CDR1 is MDHEN and CDR2 SYDVKM. CDR3 size: 16 residues. The DNA for the CDR3 is TGTGCCAGCAGTAGATCCGGGACATATGGCAATCAGCCCCAGCATTTT. It specifies CASSRSGTYGNQPQHF. Full variable domain (remainder filled in from reference TRBV28 and TRBJ1-5): DVKVTQSSRYLVKRTGEKVFLECVQDMDHENMFWYRQDPGLGLRLIYFSYDVKMKEKGDIPEGYSVSREKKERFSLILESASTNQTSMYLCASSRSGTYGNQPQHFGDGTRLSIL.

The chain carries TRBV5-4 and TRBJ2-2, with 9 bases lining up with TRBD1. The CDR3 contains 15 residues. Germline lookup yields CDR1 SGHNT and CDR2 YYREEE (reference sequence). V lost 5 bases, J lost 0 bases, and 2 bases stayed unmatched. CDR3 amino acids: CASSRTGANTGELFF. In DNA form, the CDR3 reads TGTGCCAGCAGTCGGACAGGGGCGAACACCGGGGAGCTGTTTTTT. The complete variable domain, with remaining parts taken from reference TRBV5-4 and TRBJ2-2, reads ETGVTQSPTHLIKTRGQQVTLRCSSQSGHNTVSWYQQALGQGPQFIFQYYREEENGRGNFPPRFSGLQFPNYSSELNVNALELDDSALYLCASSRTGANTGELFFGEGSRLTVL.

V usage is TRBV6-5 and J usage is TRBJ1-3; 8 bases agree with TRBD1. The CDR3 consists of 14 residues. The V segment lost 6 bases and the J segment 6 bases; nucleotides outside the gene matches: 7. CDR1 MNHEY and CDR2 SVGAGI come from the germline V gene. CDR3 in DNA: TGTGCCAGCAGGATGCAGGGGGCCCAAAACACCATATATTTT. The encoded protein is CASRMQGAQNTIYF.

This sequence joins TRBV18 and TRBJ2-1, with TRBD1 identical over 7 bases. J was trimmed by 8 bases and V by 6 bases; bases with no gene match: 10. CDR1 KGHSH and CDR2 LQKENI come from the germline V gene. The CDR3 covers 14 residues. The CDR3 DNA is TGTGCCAGCTCCCTCCGGACAGGACGCGATGAGCAGTTCTTC. This encodes CASSLRTGRDEQFF.

The V gene is TRBV18, the J gene TRBJ1-2; 7 bases line up with TRBD1. The CDR3 covers 17 residues. Germline V gives CDR1 KGHSH, CDR2 LQKENI. Trimming removed 5 bases from V and 2 bases from J; junction bases left unmatched: 14. This chain's CDR3 is CASSSVILTGLNYGYTF. CDR3 coding DNA: TGTGCCAGCTCATCCGTAATATTGACAGGGCTGAACTATGGCTACACCTTC.

The chain employs TRBV12-3 or TRBV12-4 and TRBJ1-4; a weak D match, TRBD1 (5 bases). V lost 8 bases, J lost 6 bases, and 10 bases lay in between. The CDR3 contains 12 residues. The CDR3 protein is CASGGYDEKLFF. CDR3 coding DNA: TGTGCCAGCGGGGGGTATGATGAAAAACTGTTTTTT.

The gene calls are TRBV5-1 and TRBJ1-3, with 8 bases matching TRBD1. With 0 bases clipped from V and 9 bases from J, the junction kept 8 bases outside the gene matches. There are 15 residues in the CDR3. Germline values: CDR1 SGHRS, CDR2 YFSETQ. CDR3 in amino acids: CASSLETGERSTIYF. The CDR3 bases are TGCGCCAGCAGCTTGGAGACAGGGGAACGTAGCACCATATATTTT.

A single count supports this clone. The CDR3 loop is CASSSSGTGTGYTF. DNA of the CDR3: TGTGCCAGCAGCTCCTCCGGGACAGGGACTGGCTACACCTTC. The chain employs TRBV7-9 and TRBJ1-2, with 9 bases fitting TRBD1. J lost 7 bases, V lost 4 bases, and 7 bases had no gene match. The CDR3 is 14 amino acids. Germline CDR1 is SEHNR and CDR2 is FQNEAQ (reference sequence). The variable domain in full, with the rest retrieved from reference TRBV7-9 and TRBJ1-2, is DTGVSQNPRHKITKRGQNVTFRCDPISEHNRLYWYRQTLGQGPEFLTYFQNEAQLEKSRLLSDRFSAERPKGSFSTLEIQRTEQGDSAMYLCASSSSGTGTGYTFGSGTRLTVV.

This chain links TRBV11-2 with TRBJ1-4; 12 bases line up with TRBD1. CDR1 and CDR2 from the germline V gene are SGHAT and FQNNGV. This CDR3 has 18 residues. Germline trimming cut 5 bases from V and 1 base from J; bases unmatched to any gene: 8. In DNA, the CDR3 is TGTGCCAGCAGCCCCCCGAGGGACAGGGGGCAAACTAATGAAAAACTGTTTTTT. Protein sequence: CASSPPRDRGQTNEKLFF.

The chain recombines TRBV3-1 (or the pseudogene TRBV3-2) with TRBJ2-3, with no clear D. The CDR3 consists of 15 residues. CDR1 is LGHDT, CDR2 YNNKEL, per germline (reference sequence). Trimming took off 3 bases at V and 0 bases at J, with 10 bases between the two ends. The DNA for the CDR3 is TGTGCCAGCAGCCATGCAGTGACTAGCACAGATACGCAGTATTTT. Protein sequence: CASSHAVTSTDTQYF.

This clone is a singleton in its sample. J is TRBJ2-2 and V is TRBV7-2; TRBD1 matches 8 bases. CDR3 length: 14 amino acids. Trimming at V came to 4 bases and at J to 6 bases, leaving 4 bases not matched to a gene. Germline V gene data show CDR1 as SGHTA and CDR2 as FQGNSA. The CDR3: CASSWARGPGELFF. The CDR3 DNA follows: TGTGCCAGCAGCTGGGCCAGGGGGCCCGGGGAGCTGTTTTTT. The full variable domain, with the rest looked up from reference TRBV7-2 and TRBJ2-2, is GAGVSQSPSNKVTEKGKDVELRCDPISGHTALYWYRQSLGQGLEFLIYFQGNSAPDKSGLPSDRFSAERTGGSVSTLTIQRTQQEDSAVYLCASSWARGPGELFFGEGSRLTVL.

The chain joins TRBV30 to TRBJ2-7; D gene uncertain. The CDR3 runs 13 residues. The V gene lost 8 bases and the J gene lost 2 bases, with 16 bases spanning the gap. The germline V gene has CDR1 GTSNPN and CDR2 SVGIG (reference sequence). Written as DNA, the CDR3 is TGTGCCGCCTTTGCGGAACGGACCTACGAGCAGTACGTC. This gives the protein CAAFAERTYEQYV.

The rearrangement joins TRBV28 to TRBJ2-2, with 10 bases that match TRBD2. With V trimmed by 4 bases and J by 0 bases, 8 bases remained unmatched. Germline CDR1 is MDHEN and CDR2 is SYDVKM. The CDR3 has 18 amino acids. The CDR3 nucleotides are TGTGCCAGCAGTTCCTTCCGGACTAGCGGACCGAACACCGGGGAGCTGTTTTTT. Translation: CASSSFRTSGPNTGELFF. The whole variable domain, remainder taken from reference TRBV28 and TRBJ2-2, is DVKVTQSSRYLVKRTGEKVFLECVQDMDHENMFWYRQDPGLGLRLIYFSYDVKMKEKGDIPEGYSVSREKKERFSLILESASTNQTSMYLCASSSFRTSGPNTGELFFGEGSRLTVL.

This clone was observed once. The gene calls are TRBV28 and TRBJ1-1, with a tentative D call TRBD1 (5 bases). The CDR3 has 14 residues. Germline V lookup: CDR1 MDHEN, CDR2 SYDVKM. Trimming took off 5 bases at V and 1 base at J, with 11 bases between the two ends. Here the CDR3 reads CASSPPDRNTEAFF. The CDR3 nucleotides read TGTGCCAGCAGTCCCCCTGACAGGAACACTGAAGCTTTCTTT. The variable domain in full, completed from reference TRBV28 and TRBJ1-1, reads DVKVTQSSRYLVKRTGEKVFLECVQDMDHENMFWYRQDPGLGLRLIYFSYDVKMKEKGDIPEGYSVSREKKERFSLILESASTNQTSMYLCASSPPDRNTEAFFGQGTRLTVV.

The V and J genes are TRBV29-1 and TRBJ2-6; a weak D match, TRBD1 (6 bases). Trimming stripped 6 bases from V and 2 bases from J, with 11 bases between. Germline V CDR1 and CDR2: SQVTM, ANQGSEA. The CDR3 is made up of 14 amino acids. CDR3 in DNA: TGCAGCGTGAAGACAGGTACTGGGGCCAACGTCCTGACTTTC. It codes for CSVKTGTGANVLTF. The full variable domain, its missing parts supplied by reference TRBV29-1 and TRBJ2-6, is SAVISQKPSRDICQRGTSLTIQCQVDSQVTMMFWYRQQPGQSLTLIATANQGSEATYESGFVIDKFPISRPNLTFSTLTVSNMSPEDSSIYLCSVKTGTGANVLTFGAGSRLTVL.

V and J are TRBV4-3 and TRBJ2-7; TRBD2 aligns across 9 bases. The length of the CDR3 is 17 residues. Looked up from germline, CDR1 is LGHNA and CDR2 is YSLEER. Trimming removed 0 bases from V and 0 bases from J; junction bases left unmatched: 6. The CDR3 spells CASSQDVTSGSSYEQYF. In DNA form, the CDR3 reads TGCGCCAGCAGCCAAGATGTGACTAGCGGTAGCTCCTACGAGCAGTACTTC.

The gene calls are TRBV28 and TRBJ2-3; 7 nucleotides agree with TRBD1. The CDR3 has 17 amino acids. Per germline, CDR1 MDHEN and CDR2 SYDVKM. Trimming removed 4 bases from V and 0 bases from J; junction bases left unmatched: 10. The CDR3 nucleotides read TGTGCCAGCAGTTCACCCACAGGGGCCGATAGCACAGATACGCAGTATTTT. It specifies CASSSPTGADSTDTQYF.

DNA for the CDR3: TGCGCCAGCACCGGGATACTTAGCAGGAACACTGAAGCTTTCTTT. It yields the protein CASTGILSRNTEAFF. V and J are TRBV10-2 and TRBJ1-1; D not certain. Trimming removed 7 bases at V and 1 base at J, with 16 bases between. CDR3 length equals 15 residues. Germline V lookup: CDR1 WSHSY, CDR2 SAAADI.

The chain recombines TRBV2 with TRBJ2-2; D unclear. CDR3 length: 16 amino acids. The V gene's germline CDR1 is SNHLY and CDR2 FYNNEI. V dropped 8 bases and J dropped 0 bases, with 16 bases sitting between them. CDR3 sequence reads: CASRSGSYANTGELFF. CDR3 nucleotide sequence: TGTGCCAGCCGATCAGGCAGCTACGCGAACACCGGGGAGCTGTTTTTT.

The chain uses TRBV5-6 and TRBJ2-1; weak D call: TRBD2 (6 bases). Between the trimmed V and J ends, which lost 4 bases and 7 bases, there was a span of 18 bases. The CDR3 spans 15 residues. Germline assignment: CDR1 SGHDT and CDR2 YYEEEE. CDR3 loop: CASSRWEISGNEQFF. CDR3 nucleotides: TGTGCCAGCAGCAGGTGGGAAATTAGCGGTAATGAGCAGTTCTTC.

V is TRBV29-1 and J is TRBJ1-1; maybe TRBD1 (6 bases). Trimming shortened V by 6 bases and J by 1 base, and 15 bases separated the two germline ends. CDR1 and CDR2 from the germline V gene are SQVTM and ANQGSEA. The CDR3 extends over 14 amino acids. The CDR3 here is CSVDETGGNTEAFF. CDR3 in DNA: TGCAGCGTGGACGAGACAGGCGGGAACACTGAAGCTTTCTTT.

This clone was picked up one time. The J gene is TRBJ1-2, the V gene TRBV19; no firm D call. The germline V and J ends were trimmed by 3 bases and 11 bases, with 10 bases remaining between them. CDR1 and CDR2 (germline): LNHDA, SQIVND (reference sequence). This CDR3 contains 11 residues. The CDR3 region has the DNA TGTGCCAGTAGTATCGCCGCGGGGTACACCTTC. Amino acids: CASSIAAGYTF.

In its sample, this clone was seen once. The chain is built from TRBV20-1 and TRBJ2-2, with D possibly matching TRBD1 (5 bases). The CDR3 consists of 16 residues. V gave up 3 bases and J gave up 3 bases, with 17 bases separating them. Germline V CDR1 and CDR2: DFQATT, SNEGSKA (reference sequence). CDR3 loop: CSASPYATEDTGELFF. The CDR3 bases are TGCAGTGCTAGTCCTTATGCGACAGAAGACACCGGGGAGCTGTTTTTT.

The chain employs TRBV30 and TRBJ2-5, with a tentative D call TRBD2 (5 bases). The CDR3 length is 12 residues. Trimming took off 3 bases at V and 4 bases at J, with 9 bases between the two ends. Per germline, CDR1 GTSNPN and CDR2 SVGIG (reference sequence). The CDR3 loop reads CAWREARETQYF. The CDR3 nucleotides read TGTGCCTGGAGGGAGGCCCGAGAGACCCAGTACTTC.

The V and J genes are TRBV10-1 and TRBJ2-2; 8 bases are shared with TRBD1. The V gene's germline CDR1 is WNHNN and CDR2 SYGVQD (reference sequence). The CDR3 runs to 13 residues. With V trimmed by 9 bases and J by 6 bases, 6 bases remained unmatched. The CDR3 protein is CARLPGGPGELFF. The CDR3, as DNA: TGCGCCAGGCTACCAGGGGGCCCCGGGGAGCTGTTTTTT.

V is TRBV6-6 and J is TRBJ2-5; 9 nucleotides align to TRBD1. CDR1 MNHNY and CDR2 SVGAGI come from the germline V gene (reference sequence). Trimming at V came to 6 bases and at J to 4 bases, leaving 9 bases not matched to a gene. The CDR3 spans 15 residues. CDR3 sequence reads: CASSASRQGGETQYF. In nucleotides, the CDR3 is TGTGCCAGCAGCGCCTCCAGACAGGGGGGAGAGACCCAGTACTTC.

The chain carries TRBV7-7 and TRBJ2-2, with D hard to call. The germline gives CDR1 SSHAT, CDR2 FNYEAQ (reference sequence). The CDR3 length is 13 residues. V was trimmed by 2 bases and J by 7 bases, leaving 8 bases between them. For the CDR3, the DNA is TGTGCCAGCAGCTTAAACAGTCACGGGGAGCTGTTTTTT. It codes for CASSLNSHGELFF.

This chain links TRBV19 with TRBJ2-1, with 8 bases fitting TRBD1. Germline CDR1 and CDR2: LNHDA and SQIVND (reference sequence). J was trimmed by 8 bases and V by 6 bases; bases with no gene match: 12. The CDR3 covers 15 residues. Here the CDR3 reads CASSRLRQGAHEQFF. The CDR3 nucleotides are TGTGCCAGTAGCCGTCTTCGCCAGGGGGCACATGAGCAGTTCTTC.

The rearrangement uses TRBV7-2 and TRBJ2-5; no reliable D call. Germline V lookup: CDR1 SGHTA, CDR2 FQGNSA. Between the trimmed V and J ends, which lost 5 bases and 5 bases, there was a span of 9 bases. This CDR3 has 12 residues. CDR3 in DNA: TGTGCCAGCAGCATATTTTTGGAGACCCAGTACTTC. The encoded protein is CASSIFLETQYF.